The 30 T cell receptor beta chains presented below share a single source sample, sequenced in a study of cytomegalovirus exposure and HLA in healthy donors. PCR used 60 Vbeta primers and 13 Jbeta primers. Method: immunoSEQ multiplex PCR; TCRdb's copy keeps in-frame clones and lacks some. Among 100,000 or so clones listed, roughly 80% were seen once. The specimen was PBMCs. The receptors stem from a woman aged 40 to 49 in good health and CMV-seropositive.

This chain uses TRBV7-2 with TRBJ1-3; a possible D gene is TRBD1 (5 bases). Germline CDR1 is SGHTA and CDR2 is FQGNSA. The length of the CDR3 is 15 residues. V was cut by 4 bases and J by 3 bases, with 13 bases left in between. The CDR3 sequence is CASSSAGGIGNTIYF. The CDR3 nucleotides are TGTGCCAGCAGCTCCGCCGGGGGGATTGGAAACACCATATATTTT.

This clone was seen a handful of times. The V call is TRBV28, the J call TRBJ2-7; a possible D gene is TRBD2 (6 bases). CDR3 length: 13 residues. From germline, CDR1 is MDHEN and CDR2 SYDVKM. Trimming stripped 2 bases from V and 5 bases from J, with 10 bases between. CDR3 loop: CASSLGGQDEQYF. The CDR3 bases are TGTGCCAGCAGTTTAGGAGGGCAGGACGAGCAGTACTTC.

This chain links TRBV2 with TRBJ1-1, with TRBD1 matching over 9 bases. Germline CDR1 reads SNHLY; CDR2 reads FYNNEI. V dropped 1 base and J dropped 13; count of bases not matched to a gene: 19. The CDR3 consists of 17 residues. The CDR3 spells CASSEDLRDRETLWGFF. The DNA of the CDR3 is TGTGCCAGCAGTGAAGACCTCCGGGACAGGGAGACCCTTTGGGGTTTCTTT.

Remarks on this clone: Sequence at one end of the junction differs from germline and may be a read error. The rearrangement uses TRBV7-9 and TRBJ2-3; the D is unclear. CDR3 length: 12 amino acids. Germline V gene sequence: CDR1 SEHNR, CDR2 FQNEAQ (reference sequence). The CDR3 protein is CSSSPATDTQYF. The CDR3 DNA is TGTTCCAGCAGCCCAGCGACAGATACGCAGTATTTT.

The V gene is TRBV28, the J gene TRBJ2-1, with D tentatively TRBD1 (6 bases). This CDR3 is 13 amino acids long. Between the trimmed V and J ends, which lost 4 bases and 4 bases, there was a span of 8 bases. The germline V gene has CDR1 MDHEN and CDR2 SYDVKM. The CDR3: CASSWDIYNEQFF. DNA for the CDR3: TGTGCCAGCAGTTGGGACATATACAATGAGCAGTTCTTC.

This clone showed up just a few times. The genes are TRBV19 and TRBJ2-1; 7 nucleotides agree with TRBD1. After removal of 8 bases from V and 2 bases from J, the junction contained 12 bases not matched to a gene. Germline CDR1 and CDR2: LNHDA and SQIVND (reference sequence). There are 16 residues in the CDR3. The CDR3 nucleotides are TGTGCCAGTGGGGGCCCGACAGGGATCCCCTACAATGAGCAGTTCTTC. Its protein is CASGGPTGIPYNEQFF.

The rearrangement joins TRBV27 to TRBJ1-1, with 12 positions matching TRBD1. Germline V gives CDR1 MNHEY, CDR2 SMNVEV (reference sequence). The CDR3 contains 18 residues. J gave up 1 base and V 7 bases, and 13 bases lay outside the gene matches. This chain's CDR3 is CASTTRGTGGLGNTEAFF. The CDR3 DNA is TGTGCCAGCACCACCCGGGGGACAGGGGGCTTGGGGAACACTGAAGCTTTCTTT.

This sequence joins TRBV28 and TRBJ1-1; possibly TRBD1 for D (6 bases). The CDR3 runs 15 residues. The germline V gene encodes CDR1 MDHEN and CDR2 SYDVKM. V was pared by 4 bases and J by 6 bases, with 18 bases between. CDR3: CASSSSATGPAEAFF. The CDR3 bases are TGTGCCAGCAGTTCTTCAGCTACAGGGCCGGCTGAAGCTTTCTTT.

The chain combines TRBV19 with TRBJ1-5, with 7 bases identical to TRBD1. V lost 6 bases to trimming and J lost 2 bases; unmatched junction nucleotides: 10. The CDR3 is made up of 16 amino acids. CDR1 is LNHDA, CDR2 SQIVND, per germline (reference sequence). CDR3 residues: CASSVARGWGNQPQHF. The CDR3 DNA reads TGTGCCAGTAGCGTGGCCAGGGGGTGGGGCAATCAGCCCCAGCATTTT.

CDR3 loop: CASSLNSYYGYTF. In DNA form, the CDR3 reads TGTGCCAGCAGCTTAAACAGTTACTATGGCTACACCTTC. The V and J genes are TRBV7-2 and TRBJ1-2; D call uncertain. Trimming shortened V by 2 bases and J by 3 bases, and 7 bases separated the two germline ends. This CDR3 spans 13 amino acids. CDR1 is SGHTA and CDR2 is FQGNSA in the germline V gene.

V gene TRBV19 combines with J gene TRBJ2-2; 8 bases fit TRBD2. Per the germline V gene, CDR1 is LNHDA and CDR2 is SQIVND (reference sequence). V shed 5 bases and J 3 bases; nucleotides not matched to a gene: 11. CDR3 length: 17 residues. The CDR3 DNA is TGTGCCAGTAGTGCCCAGTTTCGGCGGGGGGACACCGGGGAGCTGTTTTTT. Its translation: CASSAQFRRGDTGELFF.

This clone was counted a few times. The rearrangement links TRBV2 to TRBJ2-7; 9 nucleotides line up with TRBD2. This CDR3 has 16 amino acids. Germline V lookup: CDR1 SNHLY, CDR2 FYNNEI. V was pared by 1 base and J by 2 bases, with 6 bases of the junction left unmatched. CDR3 in DNA: TGTGCCAGCAGTGAAGGGACGACTAGCGGCGCCTACGAGCAGTACTTC. This gives the protein CASSEGTTSGAYEQYF.

V is TRBV5-8 and J is TRBJ2-7, with D possibly being TRBD1 (5 bases). This CDR3 comprises 15 residues. Trimming left V 0 bases short and J 3 bases short, with 13 bases between. From germline, CDR1 is SGHTS and CDR2 YDEGEE. The CDR3 protein is CASSLGQGLHYEQYF. The CDR3 DNA follows: TGTGCCAGCAGCTTGGGTCAGGGTCTTCACTACGAGCAGTACTTC.

The chain joins TRBV4-3 to TRBJ2-3; 7 bases are shared with TRBD2. Unmatched junction bases numbered 9, after V lost 0 bases and J lost 0 bases. Germline lookup yields CDR1 LGHNA and CDR2 YSLEER. The CDR3 runs 18 residues. CDR3 amino acids: CASSQDLSSGLSTDTQYF. CDR3 bases: TGCGCCAGCAGCCAAGATCTGTCTAGCGGCCTTAGCACAGATACGCAGTATTTT.

This chain uses TRBV5-1 with TRBJ2-3; TRBD2 matches 12 bases. The CDR3 length is 16 residues. The junction had 6 bases not matched to a gene; V was cut back by 4 bases and J by 3 bases. Looked up from germline, CDR1 is SGHRS and CDR2 is YFSETQ. The CDR3: CASSIGLAGLTDTQYF. In nucleotides, the CDR3 is TGCGCCAGCAGCATCGGACTAGCGGGGCTTACAGATACGCAGTATTTT.

V and J are TRBV6-5 and TRBJ2-2; 9 bases align to TRBD2. Germline V gene sequence: CDR1 MNHEY, CDR2 SVGAGI. This CDR3 contains 16 residues. V shed 2 bases, J shed 7 bases, and the junction held 8 bases outside the gene matches. CDR3 sequence: CASSYGAGGGSGELFF. Here the CDR3 DNA reads TGTGCCAGCAGTTACGGCGCGGGAGGGGGGAGCGGGGAGCTGTTTTTT.

The chain combines TRBV7-8 with TRBJ1-4; TRBD1 matches at 10 bases. Germline values: CDR1 SGHVS, CDR2 FQNEAQ. The CDR3 extends over 17 amino acids. V dropped 5 bases and J dropped 4; count of bases not matched to a gene: 10. Written as DNA, the CDR3 is TGTGCCAGCAGCCCCATGCCGGACAGGGGGTTTAATGAAAAACTGTTTTTT. It encodes CASSPMPDRGFNEKLFF.

The rearrangement uses TRBV4-3 and TRBJ2-2, with D tentatively TRBD2 (5 bases). This CDR3 is 15 amino acids long. Trimming left V 1 base short and J 5 bases short, with 11 bases between. Germline CDR1 reads LGHNA; CDR2 reads YSLEER. The DNA of the CDR3 is TGCGCCAGCAGCCAAGGGCCTGGGGAGACCGGGGAGCTGTTTTTT. As protein: CASSQGPGETGELFF.

This clone has a single count. The chain combines TRBV7-9 with TRBJ1-1; D ambiguous. Germline values: CDR1 SEHNR, CDR2 FQNEAQ (reference sequence). The CDR3 length is 10 residues. CDR3 bases: TGTTCCACCTCCGACACTGAAGCTTTCTTT. Amino acids: CSTSDTEAFF.

This clone was detected only a few times. The rearrangement links TRBV9 to TRBJ2-3; TRBD2 aligns across 7 bases. The V gene end was trimmed by 1 base and the J gene end by 4 bases; junction bases not matched to a gene: 12. The CDR3 covers 17 residues. CDR1 and CDR2 from the germline V gene are SGDLS and YYNGEE. CDR3 coding DNA: TGTGCCAGCAGCGTAACTGGGAGGACTAGTCTCCCAGATACGCAGTATTTT. Encoded protein: CASSVTGRTSLPDTQYF.

This clone appeared once. This rearrangement joins TRBV7-2 to TRBJ2-2, with 10 bases identical to TRBD1. This CDR3 has 15 residues. CDR1 and CDR2 (germline): SGHTA, FQGNSA. With 5 bases clipped from V and 6 bases from J, the junction kept 6 bases outside the gene matches. The CDR3 DNA follows: TGTGCCAGCAGCCCCGGGACAGGGGATCCCGGGGAGCTGTTTTTT. The encoded protein is CASSPGTGDPGELFF. The whole variable domain, remainder taken from reference TRBV7-2 and TRBJ2-2, is GAGVSQSPSNKVTEKGKDVELRCDPISGHTALYWYRQSLGQGLEFLIYFQGNSAPDKSGLPSDRFSAERTGGSVSTLTIQRTQQEDSAVYLCASSPGTGDPGELFFGEGSRLTVL.

This clone was seen more than once but under ten times. CDR3 nucleotides: TGCGCCAGCAGCAAAACTCCGGGACAGTCAAAAGAGACCCAGTACTTC. This sequence encodes CASSKTPGQSKETQYF. This sequence joins TRBV5-1 and TRBJ2-5, with 7 nucleotides matching TRBD1. Germline V gene sequence: CDR1 SGHRS, CDR2 YFSETQ. J was trimmed by 3 bases and V by 4 bases; bases with no gene match: 12. This CDR3 spans 16 amino acids.

V gene TRBV7-9 combines with J gene TRBJ2-2, with D possibly TRBD1 on 5 matching bases. V was clipped by 5 bases and J by 7 bases, with 8 bases between them. The CDR3 is 12 amino acids. The germline CDR1 and CDR2 sequences are SEHNR and FQNEAQ (reference sequence). CDR3 residues: CASSPRGGELFF. Here the CDR3 DNA reads TGTGCCAGCAGCCCAAGGGGCGGGGAGCTGTTTTTT.

A word on this clone: The sample contains more than one DNA sequence encoding this CDR3. The V call is TRBV2, the J call TRBJ1-4; D gene uncertain. From germline, CDR1 is SNHLY and CDR2 FYNNEI. Trimming took 6 bases from V and 8 from J, leaving 16 bases between them. This CDR3 has 14 residues. DNA for the CDR3: TGTGCCAGCAGCCACACCAAGACGGGAGAAAAACTGTTTTTT. It specifies CASSHTKTGEKLFF.

The CDR3 DNA reads as TGTGCTAGTATAATAGCGGGAGGCCTCGGTGAGCAGTTCTTC. Translation: CASIIAGGLGEQFF. The chain links TRBV12-5 to TRBJ2-1, with 10 nucleotides matching TRBD2. There are 14 residues in the CDR3. In germline, CDR1 is LGHNT, CDR2 FRNRAP. J gave up 9 bases and V 8 bases, and 10 bases lay outside the gene matches.

This chain uses TRBV2 with TRBJ2-1; 8 bases align to TRBD2. This CDR3 is 15 amino acids long. J lost 8 bases, V lost 1 base, and 7 bases had no gene match. Germline values: CDR1 SNHLY, CDR2 FYNNEI. CDR3 region: CASSEVGTRGDEQFF. The CDR3 bases are TGTGCCAGCAGTGAAGTCGGGACTAGAGGCGATGAGCAGTTCTTC.

CDR3 sequence (DNA): TGTGCCAGCAGACGACAGGGACACGAGCAGTACTTC. It is translated as CASRRQGHEQYF. The chain recombines TRBV7-9 with TRBJ2-7; 7 bases line up with TRBD1. The CDR3 consists of 12 residues. Losses at the gene ends were 6 bases for V and 5 bases for J; bases not matched to a gene: 4. Germline lookup yields CDR1 SEHNR and CDR2 FQNEAQ (reference sequence). The whole variable domain, filled in from reference TRBV7-9 and TRBJ2-7, reads DTGVSQNPRHKITKRGQNVTFRCDPISEHNRLYWYRQTLGQGPEFLTYFQNEAQLEKSRLLSDRFSAERPKGSFSTLEIQRTEQGDSAMYLCASRRQGHEQYFGPGTRLTVT.

In regard to this clone: Other DNA sequences in this specimen translate into the identical CDR3. The V and J genes are TRBV11-3 and TRBJ2-7; no clear D gene. Trimming pared 3 bases from V and 0 bases from J, leaving 6 bases between. Germline V gene sequence: CDR1 SGHNT, CDR2 YENEEA. This CDR3 has 13 amino acids. This CDR3 reads CASSFGTSYEQYF. In DNA, the CDR3 is TGTGCCAGCAGCTTCGGTACCTCCTACGAGCAGTACTTC. The full variable domain, rest sourced from reference TRBV11-3 and TRBJ2-7, is EAGVVQSPRYKIIEKKQPVAFWCNPISGHNTLYWYLQNLGQGPELLIRYENEEAVDDSQLPKDRFSAERLKGVDSTLKIQPAELGDSAVYLCASSFGTSYEQYFGPGTRLTVT.

CDR3 amino acids: CASSLATEGPVGDTQYF. CDR3 nucleotide sequence: TGTGCCAGCAGCTTAGCGACTGAGGGCCCGGTGGGGGATACGCAGTATTTT. The gene calls are TRBV7-6 and TRBJ2-3, with a possible D match to TRBD2 (5 bases). V lost 0 bases, J lost 6 bases, and 19 bases lay in between. CDR3 length equals 17 residues. The germline gives CDR1 SGHVS, CDR2 FNYEAQ. The complete variable domain, with remaining parts taken from reference TRBV7-6 and TRBJ2-3, reads GAGVSQSPRYKVTKRGQDVALRCDPISGHVSLYWYRQALGQGPEFLTYFNYEAQQDKSGLPNDRFSAERPEGSISTLTIQRTEQRDSAMYRCASSLATEGPVGDTQYFGPGTRLTVL.

The chain is built from TRBV18 and TRBJ2-3, with 10 bases that match TRBD2. Germline-derived CDR1 and CDR2 are KGHSH and LQKENI. The CDR3 is 17 amino acids. V lost 0 bases and J lost 0; bases outside the gene matches: 3. The chain's CDR3 is CASSPPSGGVSTDTQYF. The CDR3, as DNA: TGTGCCAGCTCACCACCGAGCGGGGGGGTTAGCACAGATACGCAGTATTTT.